This T cell receptor beta chain was sequenced for a study of cytomegalovirus exposure and HLA in healthy donors. Study-wide context: A prior analysis found more than 90 million unique TCR beta sequences from some 190 million T cells.

V trimming: 4 bases; J trimming: 4 bases; junction bases outside the gene matches: 5. This CDR3 is 13 amino acids long. Germline values: CDR1 SGHRS, CDR2 YFSETQ. This clone occurred a few times. The PCR was carried out with 60 Vbeta primers and 13 Jbeta primers. Sequencing was performed with immunoSEQ multiplex PCR; in TCRdb, only in-frame clones are kept and a portion is missing. The table has more than 110,000 clones, around 85% seen once. The clonotype comes from a female donor in good health and CMV-seronegative. V usage is TRBV5-1 and J usage is TRBJ2-7, with 7 positions matching TRBD2. Sequenced input: PBMCs. In DNA, the CDR3 is TGCGCCAGCAGCGGGGGACTACTTTACGAGCAGTACTTC. It codes for CASSGGLLYEQYF.